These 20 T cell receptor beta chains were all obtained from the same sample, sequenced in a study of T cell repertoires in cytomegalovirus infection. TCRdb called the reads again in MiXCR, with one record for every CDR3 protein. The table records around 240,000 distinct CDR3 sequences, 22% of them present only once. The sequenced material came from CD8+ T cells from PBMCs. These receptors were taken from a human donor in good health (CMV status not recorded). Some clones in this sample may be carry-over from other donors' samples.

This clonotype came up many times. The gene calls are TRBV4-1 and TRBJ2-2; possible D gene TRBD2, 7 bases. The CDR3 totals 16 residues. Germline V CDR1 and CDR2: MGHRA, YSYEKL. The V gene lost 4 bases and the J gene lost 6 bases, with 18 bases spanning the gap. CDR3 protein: CASSPEPTGRAGELFF. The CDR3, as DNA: TGCGCCAGCAGCCCCGAACCCACAGGGAGGGCCGGGGAGCTGTTTTTT.

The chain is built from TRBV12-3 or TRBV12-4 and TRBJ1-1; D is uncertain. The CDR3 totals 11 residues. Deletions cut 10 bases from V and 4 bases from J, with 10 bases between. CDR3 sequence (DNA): TGTGCCACCCCCTTAGGCACTGAAGCTTTCTTT. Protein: CATPLGTEAFF.

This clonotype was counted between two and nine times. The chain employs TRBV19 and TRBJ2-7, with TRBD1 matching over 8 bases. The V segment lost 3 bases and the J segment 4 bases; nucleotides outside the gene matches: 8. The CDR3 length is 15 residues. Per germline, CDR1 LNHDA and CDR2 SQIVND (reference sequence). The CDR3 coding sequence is TGTGCCAGTAGTATTGGGACAGGCCTTCGGTACGAGCAGTACTTC. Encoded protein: CASSIGTGLRYEQYF.

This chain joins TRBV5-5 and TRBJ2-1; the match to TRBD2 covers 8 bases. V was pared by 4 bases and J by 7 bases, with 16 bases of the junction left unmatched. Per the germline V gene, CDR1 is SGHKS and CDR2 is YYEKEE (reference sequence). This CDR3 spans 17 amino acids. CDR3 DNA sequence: TGTGCCAGCAGCCCCCAGGGCGGGGGGCTATCGGGAAATGAGCAGTTCTTC. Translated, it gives CASSPQGGGLSGNEQFF.

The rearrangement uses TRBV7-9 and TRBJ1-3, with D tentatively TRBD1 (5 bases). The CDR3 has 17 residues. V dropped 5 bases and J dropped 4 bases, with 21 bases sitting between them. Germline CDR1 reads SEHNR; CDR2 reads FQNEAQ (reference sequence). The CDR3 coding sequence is TGTGCCAGCAGCCCATCCACGGGACGGGTACTGGGAAACACCATATATTTT. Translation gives CASSPSTGRVLGNTIYF.

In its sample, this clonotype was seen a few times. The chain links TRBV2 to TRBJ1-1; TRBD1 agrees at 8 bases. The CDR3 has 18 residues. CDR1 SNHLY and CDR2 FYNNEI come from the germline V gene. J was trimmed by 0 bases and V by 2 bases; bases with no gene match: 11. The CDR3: CASSENLWQGALNTEAFF. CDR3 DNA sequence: TGTGCCAGCAGTGAAAATCTTTGGCAGGGGGCGTTGAACACTGAAGCTTTCTTT.

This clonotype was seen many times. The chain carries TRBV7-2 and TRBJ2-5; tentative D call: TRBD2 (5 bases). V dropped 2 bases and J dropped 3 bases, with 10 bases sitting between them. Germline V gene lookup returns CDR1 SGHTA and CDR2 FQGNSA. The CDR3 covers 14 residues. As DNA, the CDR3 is TGTGCCAGCAGCTTAAGGGTGGGAGAAGAGACCCAGTACTTC. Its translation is CASSLRVGEETQYF. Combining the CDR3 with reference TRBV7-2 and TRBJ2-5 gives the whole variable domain GAGVSQSPSNKVTEKGKDVELRCDPISGHTALYWYRQSLGQGLEFLIYFQGNSAPDKSGLPSDRFSAERTGGSVSTLTIQRTQQEDSAVYLCASSLRVGEETQYFGPGTRLLVL.

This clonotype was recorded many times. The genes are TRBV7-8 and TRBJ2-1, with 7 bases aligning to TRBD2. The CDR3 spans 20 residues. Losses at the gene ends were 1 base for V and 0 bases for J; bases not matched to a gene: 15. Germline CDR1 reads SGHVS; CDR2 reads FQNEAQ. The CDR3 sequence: CASSLVFASGEDRSYNEQFF. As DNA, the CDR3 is TGTGCCAGCAGCTTAGTATTCGCGAGCGGGGAAGACCGCTCCTACAATGAGCAGTTCTTC.

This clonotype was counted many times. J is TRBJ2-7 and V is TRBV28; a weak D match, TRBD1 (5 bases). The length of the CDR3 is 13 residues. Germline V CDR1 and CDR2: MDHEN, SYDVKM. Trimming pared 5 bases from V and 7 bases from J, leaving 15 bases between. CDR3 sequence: CASSAPGLKEQYF. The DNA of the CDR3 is TGTGCCAGCAGTGCCCCAGGGCTGAAGGAGCAGTACTTC. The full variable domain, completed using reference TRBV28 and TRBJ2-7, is DVKVTQSSRYLVKRTGEKVFLECVQDMDHENMFWYRQDPGLGLRLIYFSYDVKMKEKGDIPEGYSVSREKKERFSLILESASTNQTSMYLCASSAPGLKEQYFGPGTRLTVT.

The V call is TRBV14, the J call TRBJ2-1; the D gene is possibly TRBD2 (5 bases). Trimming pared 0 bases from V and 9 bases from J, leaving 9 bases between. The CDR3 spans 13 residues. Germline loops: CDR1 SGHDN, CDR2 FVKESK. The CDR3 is CASSQEGRGEQFF. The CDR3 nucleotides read TGTGCCAGCAGCCAAGAAGGACGGGGTGAGCAGTTCTTC.

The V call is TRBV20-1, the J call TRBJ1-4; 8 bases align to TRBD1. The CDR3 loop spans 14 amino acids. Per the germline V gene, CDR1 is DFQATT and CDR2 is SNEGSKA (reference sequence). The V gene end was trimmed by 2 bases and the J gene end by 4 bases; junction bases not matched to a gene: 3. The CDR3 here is CSARRGQGNEKLFF. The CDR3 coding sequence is TGCAGTGCTAGACGCGGACAGGGTAATGAAAAACTGTTTTTT.

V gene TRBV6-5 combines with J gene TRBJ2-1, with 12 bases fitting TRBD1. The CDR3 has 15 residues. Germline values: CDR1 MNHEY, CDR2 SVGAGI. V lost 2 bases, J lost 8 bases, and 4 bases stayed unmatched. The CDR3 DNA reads TGTGCCAGCAGTTACGGGACAGGGGGCGTGGATGAGCAGTTCTTC. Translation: CASSYGTGGVDEQFF.

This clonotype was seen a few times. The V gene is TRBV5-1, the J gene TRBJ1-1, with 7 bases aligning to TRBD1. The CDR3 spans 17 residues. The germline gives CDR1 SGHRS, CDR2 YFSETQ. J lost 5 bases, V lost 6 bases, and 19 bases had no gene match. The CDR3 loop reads CASTPGTAIGARTEAFF. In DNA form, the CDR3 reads TGCGCCAGCACCCCCGGGACAGCCATAGGGGCGAGAACTGAAGCTTTCTTT.

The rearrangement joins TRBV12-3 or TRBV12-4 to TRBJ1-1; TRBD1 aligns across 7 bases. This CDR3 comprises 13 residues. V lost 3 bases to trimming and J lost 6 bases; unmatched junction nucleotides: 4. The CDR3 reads CASSFAGGSEAFF. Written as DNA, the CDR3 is TGTGCCAGCAGTTTTGCAGGGGGATCTGAAGCTTTCTTT.

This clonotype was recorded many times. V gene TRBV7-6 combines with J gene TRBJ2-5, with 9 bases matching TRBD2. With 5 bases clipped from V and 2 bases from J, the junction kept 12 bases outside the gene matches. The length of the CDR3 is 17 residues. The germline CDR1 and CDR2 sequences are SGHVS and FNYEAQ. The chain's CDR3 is CASSASLERGEQETQYF. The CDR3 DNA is TGTGCCAGCAGCGCTTCCCTTGAGCGGGGGGAGCAAGAGACCCAGTACTTC.

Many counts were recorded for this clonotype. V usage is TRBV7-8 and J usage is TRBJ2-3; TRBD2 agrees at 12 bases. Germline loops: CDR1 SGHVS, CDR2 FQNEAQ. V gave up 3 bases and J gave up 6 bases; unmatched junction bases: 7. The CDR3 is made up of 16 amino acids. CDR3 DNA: TGTGCCAGCAGCTTTACTAGCGGGGGGTTAGGGGATACGCAGTATTTT. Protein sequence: CASSFTSGGLGDTQYF.

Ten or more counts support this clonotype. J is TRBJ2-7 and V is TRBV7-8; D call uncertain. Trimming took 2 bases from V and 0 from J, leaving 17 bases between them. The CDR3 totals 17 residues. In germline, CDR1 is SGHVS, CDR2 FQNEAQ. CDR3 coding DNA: TGTGCCAGCAGCTTATATCAGGTAGCCGATTTCTCCTACGAGCAGTACTTC. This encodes CASSLYQVADFSYEQYF.

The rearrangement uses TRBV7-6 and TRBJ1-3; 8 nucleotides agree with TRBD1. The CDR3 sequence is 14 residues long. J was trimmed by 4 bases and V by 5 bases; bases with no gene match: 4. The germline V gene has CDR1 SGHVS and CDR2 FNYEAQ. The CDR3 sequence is CASSRRTGGNTIYF. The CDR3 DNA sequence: TGTGCCAGCAGCCGCCGGACAGGGGGAAACACCATATATTTT.

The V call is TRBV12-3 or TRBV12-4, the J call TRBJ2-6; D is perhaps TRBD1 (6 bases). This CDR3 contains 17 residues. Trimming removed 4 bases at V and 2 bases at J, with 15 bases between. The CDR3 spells CASSSIVPGAGANVLTF. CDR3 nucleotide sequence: TGTGCCAGCAGTTCGATTGTTCCAGGGGCTGGGGCCAACGTCCTGACTTTC.

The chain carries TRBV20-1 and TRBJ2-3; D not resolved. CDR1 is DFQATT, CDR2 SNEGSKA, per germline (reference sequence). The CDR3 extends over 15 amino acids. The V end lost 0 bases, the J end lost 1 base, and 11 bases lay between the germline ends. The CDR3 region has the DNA TGCAGTGCTAGAGATCCAACCGCAGGCACAGATACGCAGTATTTT. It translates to CSARDPTAGTDTQYF.